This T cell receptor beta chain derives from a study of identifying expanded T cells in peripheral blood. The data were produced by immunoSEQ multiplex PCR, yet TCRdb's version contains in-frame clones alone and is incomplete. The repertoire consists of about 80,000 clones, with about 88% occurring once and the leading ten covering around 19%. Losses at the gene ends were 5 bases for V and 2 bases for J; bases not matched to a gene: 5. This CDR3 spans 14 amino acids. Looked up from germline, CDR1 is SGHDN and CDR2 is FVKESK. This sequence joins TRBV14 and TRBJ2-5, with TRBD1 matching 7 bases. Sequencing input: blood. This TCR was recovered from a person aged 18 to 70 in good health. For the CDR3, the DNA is TGTGCCAGCAGCGATAGACAGGGACAAGAGACCCAGTACTTC. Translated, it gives CASSDRQGQETQYF.